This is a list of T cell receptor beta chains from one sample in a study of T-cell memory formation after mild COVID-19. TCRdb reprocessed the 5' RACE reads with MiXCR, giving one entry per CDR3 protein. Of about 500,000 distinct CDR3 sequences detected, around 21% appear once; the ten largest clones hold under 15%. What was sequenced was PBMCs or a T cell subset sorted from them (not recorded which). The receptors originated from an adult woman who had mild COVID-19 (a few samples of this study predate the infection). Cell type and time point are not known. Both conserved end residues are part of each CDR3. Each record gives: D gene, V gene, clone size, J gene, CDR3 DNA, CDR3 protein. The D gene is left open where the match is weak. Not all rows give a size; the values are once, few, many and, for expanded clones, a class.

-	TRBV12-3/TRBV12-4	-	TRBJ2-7	TGTGCCAGCAGTTTACTCGGGCAGGTGTCCTACGAGCAGTACTTC	CASSLLGQVSYEQYF
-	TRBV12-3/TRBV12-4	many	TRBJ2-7	TGTGCCAGCAGTTTACAGGCACCCTACGAGCAGTACTTC	CASSLQAPYEQYF
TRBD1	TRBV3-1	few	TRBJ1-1	TGTGCCAGCAGCCCGGACAGGACCTCTGACACTGAAGCTTTCTTT	CASSPDRTSDTEAFF
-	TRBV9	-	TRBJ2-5	TGTGCCAGCAGCGTAGATGGGGTAAGAAGAGAGACCCAGTACTTC	CASSVDGVRRETQYF
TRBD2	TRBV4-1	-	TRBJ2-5	TGCGCCAGCAGCCAAGATCCGTTTGCGGGGGGGCAAGAGACCCAGTACTTC	CASSQDPFAGGQETQYF
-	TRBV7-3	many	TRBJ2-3	TGTGCCAGCAGCCGATATCAGGATACGCAGTATTTT	CASSRYQDTQYF
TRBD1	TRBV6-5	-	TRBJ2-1	TGTGCCAGCAGACGCGACAGGGGACCCTACAATGAGCAGTTCTTC	CASRRDRGPYNEQFF
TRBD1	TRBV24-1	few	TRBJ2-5	TGTGCCACCAGTGTTACCGGGACAGGGGAAGAGACCCAGTACTTC	CATSVTGTGEETQYF
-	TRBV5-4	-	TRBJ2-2	TGTGCCAGCAGCCCCACCCGAACCGGGGAGCTGTTTTTT	CASSPTRTGELFF
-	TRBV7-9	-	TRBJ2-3	TGTGCCAGCAGCTTAGCACAGCTAGAGACGCAGTATTTT	CASSLAQLETQYF
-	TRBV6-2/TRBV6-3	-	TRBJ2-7	TGTGCCAGCAGTTCCGACTATTCCTACGAGCAGTACTTC	CASSSDYSYEQYF